A single sample is the source of the 13 T cell receptor beta chains below, sequenced in a study of beta chain features in type 1 diabetes (dated by TCRdb to the late 2010s). Library generation was performed with the immunoSEQ multiplex PCR assay. The entire amount of isolated RNA was reverse transcribed using the High Capacity cDNA Reverse Transcription Kit, so the sequenced TCRB transcripts were expressed ones. This is the immuneACCESS table as TCRdb keeps it, with only in-frame sequences that have V and J called. A part of the clones is gone; compared with another copy, unresolved V genes explain less than half, and the rest is unexplained. Within this sample are 38,000 or so clones, with roughly 67% of them counted one time only. In total, the top ten clones hold under 2.5% of the sample. Specimen: Tregs from blood. The sample's cell subset or site label is to be understood as: regulatory CD4+ T cells. The receptors shown here come from a woman in her thirties in good health.

The CDR3 coding sequence is TGTGCCAGCAGCTTCTGGGGGGCCTACGAGCAGTACTTC. The encoded protein is CASSFWGAYEQYF. The rearrangement links TRBV7-9 to TRBJ2-7, with D possibly TRBD2 on 6 matching bases. The CDR3 is 13 residues long. Germline V gives CDR1 SEHNR, CDR2 FQNEAQ (reference sequence). Between the trimmed V and J ends, which lost 3 bases and 2 bases, there was a span of 8 bases.

The J gene is TRBJ2-2, the V gene TRBV5-4; D remains ambiguous. The CDR3 contains 15 residues. V was clipped by 0 bases and J by 0 bases, with 6 bases between them. The V gene's germline CDR1 is SGHNT and CDR2 YYREEE (reference sequence). CDR3 nucleotides: TGTGCCAGCAGCTTGGGACACGCGAACACCGGGGAGCTGTTTTTT. Residues: CASSLGHANTGELFF.

V usage is TRBV29-1 and J usage is TRBJ2-7; 7 bases are shared with TRBD2. The germline V gene has CDR1 SQVTM and CDR2 ANQGSEA. The CDR3 sequence is 13 residues long. The trim removed 5 bases at V and 2 bases at J, leaving 6 bases unmatched. CDR3 region: CSVILAEAYEQYF. CDR3 nucleotide sequence: TGCAGCGTTATTCTAGCGGAAGCCTACGAGCAGTACTTC.

The rearrangement joins TRBV7-3 to TRBJ2-3; the match to TRBD2 covers 7 bases. The CDR3 extends over 14 amino acids. Looked up from germline, CDR1 is SGHTA and CDR2 is FQGTGA. Losses at the gene ends were 2 bases for V and 6 bases for J; bases not matched to a gene: 5. DNA of the CDR3: TGTGCCAGCAGCTTATGGGGCGGGAGTGATACGCAGTATTTT. Amino acid sequence: CASSLWGGSDTQYF.

This clone was seen more than once but under ten times. Written as DNA, the CDR3 is TGTGCCAGCAGCCCACCGGGCACAGATACGCAGTATTTT. Protein: CASSPPGTDTQYF. V usage is TRBV7-3 and J usage is TRBJ2-3; D not certain. Germline V gives CDR1 SGHTA, CDR2 FQGTGA. V dropped 5 bases and J dropped 1 base, with 7 bases sitting between them. The CDR3 length is 13 residues.

This clone has a single count. The chain carries TRBV27 and TRBJ2-5; TRBD2 matches at 9 bases. The ends lost 3 bases at V and 2 bases at J; junction bases unmatched: 4. From germline, CDR1 is MNHEY and CDR2 SMNVEV (reference sequence). The CDR3 runs 15 residues. The CDR3 nucleotides are TGTGCCAGCAGTTTTAGCGGGAGATATCAAGAGACCCAGTACTTC. Amino acids: CASSFSGRYQETQYF.

The rearrangement links TRBV7-2 to TRBJ2-3, with 10 bases matching TRBD2. CDR3 length: 19 amino acids. In germline, CDR1 is SGHTA, CDR2 FQGNSA. V trimming: 5 bases; J trimming: 0 bases; junction bases outside the gene matches: 14. The CDR3 nucleotides are TGTGCCAGCAGCACGCCGGGACTAGCGATGCGTTCTAGCACAGATACGCAGTATTTT. Residues: CASSTPGLAMRSSTDTQYF.

The V and J genes are TRBV28 and TRBJ2-7; possible D gene TRBD2, 5 bases. Between the trimmed V and J ends, which lost 10 bases and 6 bases, there was a span of 13 bases. The V gene's germline CDR1 is MDHEN and CDR2 SYDVKM. The length of the CDR3 is 11 residues. The CDR3 bases are TGTGCCACCACGGGGAGAGGCGAGCAGTACTTC. This sequence encodes CATTGRGEQYF.

The CDR3 DNA sequence: TGTGCCAGCAGTTTACTTTTAAATAGGGAGGTGCAGTACTTC. Amino acids: CASSLLLNREVQYF. J is TRBJ2-7 and V is TRBV6-6, with D possibly matching TRBD2 (6 bases). Trimming took off 4 bases at V and 9 bases at J, with 19 bases between the two ends. The CDR3 consists of 14 residues. Germline-derived CDR1 and CDR2 are MNHNY and SVGAGI (reference sequence).

This clone was detected once. The rearrangement links TRBV6-5 to TRBJ2-2; D might be TRBD2 (7 bases). Looked up from germline, CDR1 is MNHEY and CDR2 is SVGAGI. CDR3 size: 15 residues. V was shortened by 6 bases and J by 4 bases, with 15 bases between the two germline ends. The CDR3 DNA reads as TGTGCCAGCAGACCCCGGGGGGCCCCCACCGGGGAGCTGTTTTTT. Translating it yields CASRPRGAPTGELFF.

This clone was found a few times. The CDR3 sequence is CASSPLGGDTDTQYF. The DNA for the CDR3 is TGTGCCAGCAGCCCCCTGGGGGGAGACACAGATACGCAGTATTTT. The V gene is TRBV7-2, the J gene TRBJ2-3; a possible D gene is TRBD2 (6 bases). V lost 5 bases and J 2 bases, leaving 14 bases between the germline ends. This CDR3 contains 15 residues. Germline CDR1 is SGHTA and CDR2 is FQGNSA.

This clone was seen a single time. V is TRBV27 and J is TRBJ1-1; D is unclear. This CDR3 comprises 14 residues. CDR1 MNHEY and CDR2 SMNVEV come from the germline V gene (reference sequence). V was clipped by 3 bases and J by 4 bases, with 12 bases between them. The CDR3 region is CASSFLAAATEAFF. CDR3 sequence (DNA): TGTGCCAGCAGTTTCTTGGCAGCGGCCACTGAAGCTTTCTTT.

This chain uses TRBV9 with TRBJ2-1; 8 positions match TRBD2. V lost 3 bases to trimming and J lost 0 bases; unmatched junction nucleotides: 14. The CDR3 has 19 amino acids. The germline gives CDR1 SGDLS, CDR2 YYNGEE. The CDR3 DNA reads TGTGCCAGCAGCGCTAGGGGCGGGGTAGCGGGGAGCTCCTACAATGAGCAGTTCTTC. Protein product: CASSARGGVAGSSYNEQFF.